This entry lists 2 T cell receptor beta chains sequenced from one sample in a study of cytomegalovirus exposure and HLA in healthy donors. The PCR made use of 60 Vbeta and 13 Jbeta primers. Clones were read by immunoSEQ multiplex PCR, and TCRdb kept only the in-frame ones, dropping some. The data include about 170,000 clones; the top ten clones carry 0.79%. Material for sequencing was PBMCs. These receptors all stem from a woman between 18 and 29 years old in good health and CMV-seropositive.

The chain combines TRBV5-1 with TRBJ2-5; 7 nucleotides match TRBD2. CDR3 size: 14 residues. Germline V lookup: CDR1 SGHRS, CDR2 YFSETQ. The J segment lost 5 bases and the V segment lost 0 bases, leaving 4 bases of the junction unmatched. In DNA, the CDR3 is TGCGCCAGCAGCTTGGGCGGGAGTGGGGAGACCCAGTACTTC. This gives the protein CASSLGGSGETQYF.

The chain combines TRBV6-6 with TRBJ1-5; D call uncertain. The V and J ends lost 7 bases and 6 bases respectively, with 10 bases between them. The CDR3 has 12 amino acids. Germline assignment: CDR1 MNHNY and CDR2 SVGAGI (reference sequence). The CDR3 sequence: CASKVEGQPQHF. The DNA for the CDR3 is TGTGCCAGCAAAGTGGAGGGTCAGCCCCAGCATTTT.